Listed here are 31 T cell receptor beta chains from one sample, sequenced in a study of cytomegalovirus exposure and HLA in healthy donors. Primers: 60 Vbeta forward and 13 Jbeta reverse. The assay was immunoSEQ multiplex PCR, and TCRdb's table has in-frame clones only and misses some. The sample contains about 160,000 clones, 80% to 90% of which appear only once. Specimen: PBMCs. These receptors were collected from a woman aged 18-30 years in good health and CMV-seronegative.

The genes are TRBV21-1 and TRBJ2-1; TRBD1, the table's D call, lacks a check against the DNA. TRBV21-1 is given as a pseudogene. The length of the CDR3 is 18 residues. The CDR3 DNA reads TGTGCCAGCAGCAAAGGGGGGGTGAGCCCGGGACAGGGCAATGAGCAGTTCTTC. Its translation: CASSKGGVSPGQGNEQFF.

A remark on this clone: Mismatch with germline at one junction end may stem from a read error. The V and J genes are TRBV7-2 and TRBJ1-4, with 12 positions matching TRBD1. The V gene's germline CDR1 is SGHTA and CDR2 FQGNSA. The length of the CDR3 is 14 residues. Here the CDR3 reads CASSPEGQGAPNRF. In DNA, the CDR3 is TGTGCCAGCAGCCCCGAGGGACAGGGGGCACCTAATCGCTTT.

The rearrangement joins TRBV21-1 to TRBJ2-1; TRBD2, the D gene given by the table, was not confirmed from the DNA. TRBV21-1 is designated a pseudogene. The CDR3 extends over 17 amino acids. In DNA form, the CDR3 reads TGTGCCAGCAGCAAATGGAGGACTAGCGGGAGGGCCCTTGGTCAGTTCTTC. Amino acid sequence: CASSKWRTSGRALGQFF.

The V gene is TRBV6-5, the J gene TRBJ2-6; 9 positions match TRBD1. The V gene end was trimmed by 4 bases and the J gene end by 2 bases; junction bases not matched to a gene: 0. CDR1 and CDR2 from the germline V gene are MNHEY and SVGAGI. This CDR3 has 15 amino acids. The CDR3 DNA reads as TGTGCCAGCAGTTGGACAGGGGCTGGGGCCAACGTCCTGACTTTC. Translation gives CASSWTGAGANVLTF.

The chain links TRBV5-5 to TRBJ2-7, with TRBD1 matching over 11 bases. CDR1 and CDR2 from the germline V gene are SGHKS and YYEKEE (reference sequence). The CDR3 length is 16 residues. J lost 2 bases, V lost 0 bases, and 4 bases had no gene match. CDR3 sequence reads: CASSLGMGQGAYEQYF. The CDR3 nucleotides are TGTGCCAGCAGCTTGGGGATGGGACAGGGGGCCTACGAGCAGTACTTC.

The CDR3, as DNA: TGTGCCAGCAGTTTTGTGCGCAACTATGGCTACACCTTC. Encoded protein: CASSFVRNYGYTF. J is TRBJ1-2 and V is TRBV28; D is unclear. CDR3 length: 13 amino acids. Germline V lookup: CDR1 MDHEN, CDR2 SYDVKM. Trimming removed 3 bases from V and 2 bases from J, with 7 bases in between.

As concerns this clone: The identical CDR3 is also encoded by other nucleotide sequences in the sample. This sequence joins TRBV6-5 and TRBJ1-2, with 10 bases that match TRBD1. The CDR3 loop spans 15 amino acids. Germline CDR1 reads MNHEY; CDR2 reads SVGAGI. Unmatched junction bases numbered 8, after V lost 6 bases and J lost 4 bases. The DNA for the CDR3 is TGTGCCAGCAGCCCCCGACAGGGGGCAGGCTATGGCTACACCTTC. It codes for CASSPRQGAGYGYTF.

The chain recombines TRBV18 with TRBJ1-2; D gene unclear. CDR3 length: 15 residues. Germline CDR1 and CDR2: KGHSH and LQKENI. V was trimmed by 1 base and J by 7 bases, leaving 16 bases between them. The CDR3 DNA is TGTGCCAGCTCACCACTCGGCGGGGAGGGCTCTGGCTACACCTTC. It specifies CASSPLGGEGSGYTF.

The J gene is TRBJ1-1, the V gene TRBV28, with D perhaps TRBD1 (5 bases). V was shortened by 8 bases and J by 2 bases, with 24 bases between the two germline ends. In germline, CDR1 is MDHEN, CDR2 SYDVKM. The CDR3 totals 17 residues. CDR3 amino acids: CASHLKISGGGNTEAFF. In DNA form, the CDR3 reads TGTGCCAGCCACCTCAAGATTTCCGGCGGGGGTAACACTGAAGCTTTCTTT.

This clone was seen a single time. The rearrangement joins TRBV25-1 to TRBJ2-1; TRBD2 might be the D (5 bases). V lost 1 base and J lost 3, with 10 bases in between. CDR3 size: 15 residues. Germline CDR1 reads MGHDK; CDR2 reads SYGVNS. The CDR3 loop reads CASSESLGVYNEQFF. The CDR3 nucleotides read TGTGCCAGCAGTGAATCCCTGGGAGTCTACAATGAGCAGTTCTTC.

The chain employs TRBV19 and TRBJ1-5; TRBD1 is a possible D gene (6 bases). CDR1 and CDR2 (germline): LNHDA, SQIVND (reference sequence). This CDR3 has 17 amino acids. V lost 6 bases to trimming and J lost 0 bases, with 18 bases between them. The CDR3 nucleotides read TGTGCCAGTAGGCGTGGGACATTGGGTTATAGCAATCAGCCCCAGCATTTT. Translation gives CASRRGTLGYSNQPQHF.

The gene calls are TRBV5-6 and TRBJ2-5, with 12 bases that match TRBD2. TRBJ2-7 explains the end of the DNA better; the J call may be wrong. There are 14 residues in the CDR3. Germline CDR1 SGHDT, CDR2 YYEEEE. The CDR3 region is CASSLGLAGHEQYF. The CDR3 nucleotides read TGTGCCAGCAGCCTAGGACTAGCGGGACACGAGCAGTACTTC.

Concerning this clone itself: At one of its ends the junction is not consistent with the germline gene, which may arise from a read error. The chain combines TRBV4-1 with TRBJ1-2, with 7 nucleotides matching TRBD1. CDR3 size: 16 residues. Germline values: CDR1 MGHRA, CDR2 YSYEKL. CDR3 in amino acids: CASSHPPGQINYGYPF. For the CDR3, the DNA is TGCGCCAGCAGCCATCCCCCGGGACAGATAAACTATGGCTACCCCTTC.

This chain uses TRBV10-3 with TRBJ2-7, with D possibly being TRBD1 (8 bases). Germline loops: CDR1 ENHRY, CDR2 SYGVKD. This CDR3 has 12 amino acids. Deletions cut 10 bases from V and 5 bases from J, with 15 bases between. As DNA, the CDR3 is TGTGCCACCGACAGGGGAGGGGACGAGCAGTACTTC. Translation gives CATDRGGDEQYF.

This sequence joins TRBV27 and TRBJ2-1; 8 bases map to TRBD1. The CDR3 is 13 amino acids. The ends lost 5 bases at V and 8 bases at J; junction bases unmatched: 5. Germline V gene sequence: CDR1 MNHEY, CDR2 SMNVEV (reference sequence). CDR3 residues: CASSHSGGDEQFF. CDR3 sequence (DNA): TGTGCCAGCAGTCATTCAGGGGGCGATGAGCAGTTCTTC.

This chain joins TRBV7-6 and TRBJ2-5; no reliable D call. The V end was cut by 3 bases, the J end by 2 bases, with 7 bases between. The CDR3 length is 13 residues. Germline loops: CDR1 SGHVS, CDR2 FNYEAQ. The CDR3 region has the DNA TGTGCCAGCAGCTTTCGTAATCAAGAGACCCAGTACTTC. This encodes CASSFRNQETQYF.

CDR3 in amino acids: CASSLYGGETQYF. The DNA of the CDR3 is TGTGCCAGCAGTTTGTACGGGGGAGAGACCCAGTACTTC. The chain joins TRBV28 to TRBJ2-5; possible D gene TRBD2, 6 bases. Per the germline V gene, CDR1 is MDHEN and CDR2 is SYDVKM. The V end was cut by 3 bases, the J end by 4 bases, with 9 bases between. The CDR3 contains 13 residues. The full variable domain, completed using reference TRBV28 and TRBJ2-5, is DVKVTQSSRYLVKRTGEKVFLECVQDMDHENMFWYRQDPGLGLRLIYFSYDVKMKEKGDIPEGYSVSREKKERFSLILESASTNQTSMYLCASSLYGGETQYFGPGTRLLVL.

The rearrangement links TRBV6-5 to TRBJ1-2, with 7 bases identical to TRBD1. CDR3 size: 14 residues. V lost 5 bases, J lost 2 bases, and 5 bases stayed unmatched. Germline V gene data show CDR1 as MNHEY and CDR2 as SVGAGI. The CDR3 DNA reads TGTGCCAGCAGTGCCCGGGACAGAAACTATGGCTACACCTTC. Translation: CASSARDRNYGYTF.

The V gene is TRBV9, the J gene TRBJ2-7; 8 nucleotides agree with TRBD1. The ends lost 2 bases at V and 0 bases at J; junction bases unmatched: 4. Germline CDR1 and CDR2: SGDLS and YYNGEE. The CDR3 has 15 amino acids. CDR3 in amino acids: CASSVDRDSSYEQYF. DNA of the CDR3: TGTGCCAGCAGCGTGGACAGGGATAGCTCCTACGAGCAGTACTTC.

This chain uses TRBV10-1 with TRBJ2-2, with TRBD2 matching 16 bases. Germline CDR1 and CDR2: WNHNN and SYGVQD (reference sequence). V dropped 4 bases and J dropped 6; count of bases not matched to a gene: 5. CDR3 length: 17 amino acids. DNA for the CDR3: TGCGCCAGCAGTGCGGGACTAGCGGGAGGGCCTGCCGGGGAGCTGTTTTTT. Protein: CASSAGLAGGPAGELFF.

The chain employs TRBV11-2 and TRBJ2-3, with 9 nucleotides matching TRBD1. The trim removed 5 bases at V and 11 bases at J, leaving 11 bases unmatched. This CDR3 contains 14 residues. Germline CDR1 and CDR2: SGHAT and FQNNGV. The CDR3 sequence: CASSLRDRERRQYF. CDR3 bases: TGTGCCAGCAGCCTCCGGGACAGGGAAAGGAGGCAGTATTTT.

V gene TRBV30 combines with J gene TRBJ2-7, with 10 bases aligning to TRBD1. Germline-derived CDR1 and CDR2 are GTSNPN and SVGIG (reference sequence). The CDR3 is 14 amino acids. The J segment lost 6 bases and the V segment lost 1 base, leaving 6 bases of the junction unmatched. CDR3 sequence: CAWSGPGQGGEQYF. DNA of the CDR3: TGTGCCTGGAGTGGGCCCGGACAGGGGGGCGAGCAGTACTTC.

A single count supports this clone. V and J are TRBV7-9 and TRBJ2-3; D not certain. There are 13 residues in the CDR3. Germline CDR1 SEHNR, CDR2 FQNEAQ (reference sequence). The V end was cut by 8 bases, the J end by 2 bases, with 11 bases between. Here the CDR3 DNA reads TGTGCCAGCCTACAGTGGGTCACAGATACGCAGTATTTT. Amino acid sequence: CASLQWVTDTQYF.

The V gene is TRBV2, the J gene TRBJ2-5, with TRBD2 identical over 10 bases. The length of the CDR3 is 14 residues. Germline V lookup: CDR1 SNHLY, CDR2 FYNNEI. V lost 3 bases and J lost 3; bases outside the gene matches: 1. The CDR3 protein is CASSEGTSEETQYF. The CDR3 nucleotides read TGTGCCAGCAGTGAGGGGACTAGCGAAGAGACCCAGTACTTC.

The chain has TRBV7-8 and TRBJ1-3; TRBD1 might be the D (6 bases). Germline lookup yields CDR1 SGHVS and CDR2 FQNEAQ. Trimming took 5 bases from V and 0 from J, leaving 17 bases between them. This CDR3 contains 17 residues. The CDR3 DNA follows: TGTGCCAGCAGCCCCCTACGCAGGGGTAACTCTGGAAACACCATATATTTT. This encodes CASSPLRRGNSGNTIYF.

This clone was counted between two and nine times. The rearrangement uses TRBV7-9 and TRBJ1-4; 7 bases match TRBD1. CDR1 and CDR2 from the germline V gene are SEHNR and FQNEAQ (reference sequence). With V trimmed by 4 bases and J by 4 bases, 3 bases remained unmatched. The CDR3 covers 14 residues. Written as DNA, the CDR3 is TGTGCCAGCAGCTGGGACAGCGTTAATGAAAAACTGTTTTTT. Translated: CASSWDSVNEKLFF.

This clone was observed a single time. The chain carries TRBV27 and TRBJ2-1, with D possibly being TRBD2 (5 bases). CDR3 length: 14 amino acids. The V gene's germline CDR1 is MNHEY and CDR2 SMNVEV (reference sequence). V shed 7 bases and J shed 2 bases, with 12 bases lying between them. CDR3 coding DNA: TGTGCCAGCATCGGTCGGGAACCCTACAATGAGCAGTTCTTC. Its protein product is CASIGREPYNEQFF.

The V gene is TRBV6-5, the J gene TRBJ1-5; 7 bases align to TRBD1. The CDR3 consists of 15 residues. Germline V gene sequence: CDR1 MNHEY, CDR2 SVGAGI. V lost 4 bases to trimming and J lost 0 bases; unmatched junction nucleotides: 3. Here the CDR3 DNA reads TGTGCCAGCAGTTCCAACAGGGGTAGCAATCAGCCCCAGCATTTT. This encodes CASSSNRGSNQPQHF.

J is TRBJ2-7 and V is TRBV28; 9 nucleotides agree with TRBD2. CDR3 length: 16 residues. Germline CDR1 and CDR2: MDHEN and SYDVKM. J was trimmed by 5 bases and V by 8 bases; bases with no gene match: 16. CDR3 amino acids: CASAPAPGGRANEQYF. DNA for the CDR3: TGTGCCAGCGCCCCTGCCCCTGGCGGGAGGGCCAACGAGCAGTACTTC.

J is TRBJ2-6 and V is TRBV4-1, with no clear D. CDR1 is MGHRA, CDR2 YSYEKL, per germline. The CDR3 is 17 amino acids. V was shortened by 0 bases and J by 0 bases, with 9 bases between the two germline ends. The CDR3 sequence: CASSQDPLSSGANVLTF. In nucleotides, the CDR3 is TGCGCCAGCAGCCAAGATCCCCTCTCCTCTGGGGCCAACGTCCTGACTTTC.

For this clone: It may be a read error: a sequence one base away is much more abundant. The J gene is TRBJ2-2, the V gene TRBV6-1, with 7 bases fitting TRBD1. Germline V gives CDR1 MNHNS, CDR2 SASEGT. The CDR3 contains 14 residues. V lost 4 bases and J lost 3; bases outside the gene matches: 2. DNA of the CDR3: TGTGCCAGCAGTGCCGGGACAGACACCGGGGAGCTGTTTTTT. Its translation: CASSAGTDTGELFF.